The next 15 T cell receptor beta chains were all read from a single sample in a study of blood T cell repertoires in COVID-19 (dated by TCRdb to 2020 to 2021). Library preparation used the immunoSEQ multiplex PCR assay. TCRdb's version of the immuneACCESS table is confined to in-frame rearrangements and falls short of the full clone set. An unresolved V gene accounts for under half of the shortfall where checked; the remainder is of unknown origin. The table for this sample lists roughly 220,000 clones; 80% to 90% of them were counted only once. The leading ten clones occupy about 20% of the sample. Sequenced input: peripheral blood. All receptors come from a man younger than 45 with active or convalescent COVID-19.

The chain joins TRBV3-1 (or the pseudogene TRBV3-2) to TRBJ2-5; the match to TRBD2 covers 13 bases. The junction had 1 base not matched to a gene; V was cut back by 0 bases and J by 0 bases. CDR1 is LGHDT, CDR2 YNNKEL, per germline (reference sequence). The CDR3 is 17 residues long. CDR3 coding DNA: TGTGCCAGCAGCCAAGAACTAGCGGGGGGGTACCAAGAGACCCAGTACTTC. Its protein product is CASSQELAGGYQETQYF.

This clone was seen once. Here the CDR3 reads CASSLLGAANTGELFF. As DNA, the CDR3 is TGTGCCAGCAGCTTATTAGGAGCGGCGAACACCGGGGAGCTGTTTTTT. The chain combines TRBV7-2 with TRBJ2-2, with D possibly TRBD2 on 5 matching bases. The CDR3 covers 16 residues. V was shortened by 2 bases and J by 0 bases, with 10 bases between the two germline ends. Germline CDR1 is SGHTA and CDR2 is FQGNSA.

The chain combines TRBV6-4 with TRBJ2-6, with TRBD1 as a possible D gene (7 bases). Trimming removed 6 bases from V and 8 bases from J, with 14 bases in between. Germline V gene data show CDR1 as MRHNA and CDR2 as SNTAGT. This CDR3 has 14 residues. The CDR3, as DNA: TGTGCCAGCAGGCGACGGAGGGGGCCCAACGTCCTGACTTTC. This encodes CASRRRRGPNVLTF.

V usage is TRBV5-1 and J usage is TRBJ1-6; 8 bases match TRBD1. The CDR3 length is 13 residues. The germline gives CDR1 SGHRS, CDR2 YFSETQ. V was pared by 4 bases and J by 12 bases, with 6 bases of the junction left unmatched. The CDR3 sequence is CASSTGTGEPLHF. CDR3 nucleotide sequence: TGCGCCAGCAGCACTGGGACAGGCGAACCCCTCCACTTT.

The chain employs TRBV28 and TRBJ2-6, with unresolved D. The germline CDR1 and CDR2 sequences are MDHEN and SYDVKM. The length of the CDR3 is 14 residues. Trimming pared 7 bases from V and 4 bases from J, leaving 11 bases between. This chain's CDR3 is CASTDPGGANVLTF. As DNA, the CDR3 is TGTGCCAGCACCGACCCCGGGGGGGCCAACGTCCTGACTTTC.

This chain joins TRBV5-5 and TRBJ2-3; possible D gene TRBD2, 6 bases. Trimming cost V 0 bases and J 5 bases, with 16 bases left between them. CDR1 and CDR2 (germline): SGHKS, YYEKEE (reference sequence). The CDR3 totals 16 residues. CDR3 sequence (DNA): TGTGCCAGCAGCTTGGTCTGGATCCTTAGCGGAGATACGCAGTATTTT. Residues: CASSLVWILSGDTQYF.

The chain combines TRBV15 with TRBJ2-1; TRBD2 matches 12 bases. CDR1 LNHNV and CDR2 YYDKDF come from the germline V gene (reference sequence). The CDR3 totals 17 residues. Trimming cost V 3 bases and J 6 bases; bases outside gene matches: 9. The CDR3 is CATSSSRSSGGANEQFF. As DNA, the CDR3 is TGTGCCACCAGCAGCTCCAGGTCTAGCGGGGGGGCCAATGAGCAGTTCTTC. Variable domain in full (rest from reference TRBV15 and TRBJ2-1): DAMVIQNPRYQVTQFGKPVTLSCSQTLNHNVMYWYQQKSSQAPKLLFHYYDKDFNNEADTPDNFQSRRPNTSFCFLDIRSPGLGDTAMYLCATSSSRSSGGANEQFFGPGTRLTVL.

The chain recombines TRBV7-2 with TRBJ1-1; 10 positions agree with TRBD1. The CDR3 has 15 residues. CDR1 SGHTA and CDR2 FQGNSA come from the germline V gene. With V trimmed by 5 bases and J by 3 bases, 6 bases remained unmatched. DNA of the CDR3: TGTGCCAGCAGCCCTGGGACAGGGGCTTACACTGAAGCTTTCTTT. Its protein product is CASSPGTGAYTEAFF.

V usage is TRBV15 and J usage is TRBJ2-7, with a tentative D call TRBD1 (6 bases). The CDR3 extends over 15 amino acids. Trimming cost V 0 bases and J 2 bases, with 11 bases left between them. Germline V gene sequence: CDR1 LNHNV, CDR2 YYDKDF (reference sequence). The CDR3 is CATSRDLAGAYEQYF. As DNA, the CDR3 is TGTGCCACCAGCAGAGATTTAGCAGGGGCCTACGAGCAGTACTTC.

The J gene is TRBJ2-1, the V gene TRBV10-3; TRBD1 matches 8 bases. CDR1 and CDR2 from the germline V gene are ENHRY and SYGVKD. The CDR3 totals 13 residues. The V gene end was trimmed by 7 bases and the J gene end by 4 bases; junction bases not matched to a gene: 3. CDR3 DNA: TGTGCCATCACGGGACAGGAATACAATGAGCAGTTCTTC. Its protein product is CAITGQEYNEQFF.

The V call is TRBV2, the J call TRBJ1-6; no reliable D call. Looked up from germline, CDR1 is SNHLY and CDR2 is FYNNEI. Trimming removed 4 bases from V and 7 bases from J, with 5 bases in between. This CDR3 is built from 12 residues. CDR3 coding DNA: TGTGCCAGCAGTGTGAGCAATTCACCCCTCCACTTT. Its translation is CASSVSNSPLHF.

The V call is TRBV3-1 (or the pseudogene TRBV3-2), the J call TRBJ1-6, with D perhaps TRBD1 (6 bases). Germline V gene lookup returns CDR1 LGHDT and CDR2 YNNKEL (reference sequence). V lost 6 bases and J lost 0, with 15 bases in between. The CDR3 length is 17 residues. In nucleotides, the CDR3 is TGTGCCAGCAGGATCTCGGGGGGCAGCTCCTATAATTCACCCCTCCACTTT. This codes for CASRISGGSSYNSPLHF.

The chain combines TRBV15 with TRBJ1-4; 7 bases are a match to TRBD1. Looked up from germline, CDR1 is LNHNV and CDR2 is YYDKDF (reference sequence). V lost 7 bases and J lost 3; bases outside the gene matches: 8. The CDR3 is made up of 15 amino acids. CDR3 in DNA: TGTGCCACCACCGCTTACAGGGGACCTAATGAAAAACTGTTTTTT. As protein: CATTAYRGPNEKLFF.

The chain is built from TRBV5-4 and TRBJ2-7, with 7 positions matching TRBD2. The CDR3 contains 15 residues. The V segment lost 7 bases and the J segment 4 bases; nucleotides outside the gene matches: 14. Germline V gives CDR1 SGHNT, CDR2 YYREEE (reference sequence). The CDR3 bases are TGTGCCAGCCCTGACCCGGGACTACTTATTTACGAGCAGTACTTC. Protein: CASPDPGLLIYEQYF.

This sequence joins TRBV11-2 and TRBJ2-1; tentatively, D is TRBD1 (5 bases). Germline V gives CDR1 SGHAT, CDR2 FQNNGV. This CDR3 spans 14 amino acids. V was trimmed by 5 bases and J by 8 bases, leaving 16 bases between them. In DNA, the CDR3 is TGTGCCAGCAGCCCAGGACAACCTTTCGATGAGCAGTTCTTC. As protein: CASSPGQPFDEQFF.